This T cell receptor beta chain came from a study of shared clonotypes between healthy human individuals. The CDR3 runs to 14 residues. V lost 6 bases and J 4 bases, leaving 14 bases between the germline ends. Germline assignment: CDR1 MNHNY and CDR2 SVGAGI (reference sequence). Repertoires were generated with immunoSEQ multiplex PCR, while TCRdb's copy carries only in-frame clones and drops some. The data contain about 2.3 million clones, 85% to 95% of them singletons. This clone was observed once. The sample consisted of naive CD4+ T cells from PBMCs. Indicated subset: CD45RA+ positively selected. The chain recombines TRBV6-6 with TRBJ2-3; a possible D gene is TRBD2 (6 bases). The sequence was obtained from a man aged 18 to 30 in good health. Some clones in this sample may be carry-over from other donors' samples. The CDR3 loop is CASRPLLAADTQYF. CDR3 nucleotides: TGTGCCAGCAGACCGCTACTAGCAGCAGATACGCAGTATTTT.